This T cell receptor (beta chain) came from a study of beta chain features in type 1 diabetes (dated by TCRdb to 2016 to 2019). Describing the broader study: Patients and healthy donors did not differ in mean age, gender distribution, total cell number or subset yield. Across all samples, approximately 100 million sorted cells were examined, and cell number per subset correlated strongly with RNA yield. The study compared TCRB repertoires of sorted circulating CD4+ T cell subsets between recently diagnosed type 1 diabetes patients and matched healthy donors. Naive and central memory subsets were obtained from all 28 donors, but regulatory and stem cell-like memory subsets were isolated from only 8 patients and roughly 8 healthy donors. Findings and caveats that apply to the study as a whole: PCR may preferentially amplify shorter templates, but because patient and control samples were amplified and corrected together, any resulting skew would affect both groups equally. Naive, central memory and regulatory TCRB repertoires appeared to be more similar among patients than among healthy donors. HLA sub-analyses involved small numbers of individuals, so any influence of HLA type on TCRB rearrangement remained unresolved. Type 1 diabetes patients showed a moderate but significant shortening of TCRB CDR3 length in all four CD4+ subsets. Because cDNA was sequenced instead of genomic DNA, activated cells with high expression could be over-represented, although the groups did not differ in activation or CD3 levels. At VDJ recombination sites, patients with type 1 diabetes made fewer insertions and deleted more nucleotides, a pattern implying thymic rearrangement abnormalities.

This clone turned up a few times. Its binding antigen is unknown. Base qualities are not recorded, but no much larger clone differs from it by a single base. From each donor, a single peripheral blood sample of roughly 0.11 L on average was drawn into heparinised tubes. Using a panel that included CD45RO, CCR7, CD25, CD127, CD95 and CD27, naive, central memory, regulatory and stem cell-like memory CD4+ T cells were sorted on a BD FACSAria II. Purity was above 95% for every sorted population. PBMCs were separated immediately by Lymphoprep density gradient centrifugation and were stained directly, without being cultured. So that batch effects would be minimized, each experiment stained and sorted samples in pairs, pairing one healthy donor with one patient. Reading from cysteine to phenylalanine, the CDR3 counts 14 amino acids. Just CDR3 DNA is preserved here, 42 bases in frame from base 1. Via the germline V gene (reference sequence), CDR1 is PRHDT and CDR2 FYEKMQ. Between the V and J ends, shortened by 5 bases and 0 bases respectively, the junction contains 11 bases.

The entire isolated RNA was reverse transcribed using the High Capacity cDNA Reverse Transcription Kit, and thus expressed TCRB transcripts were sequenced. Deep immunoSEQ sequencing was applied to naive, central memory and regulatory T cell samples, giving an average of roughly 3.3 million total reads per sample. After sorted cells were lysed in RLT buffer, RNA was extracted with DNase-treated RNeasy Micro or Mini kits, with the choice depending on cell number. To prevent cross-contamination, every cell subset was processed on its own, while patient and healthy donor samples were processed together. TCRB sequences were amplified from cDNA with the immunoSEQ multiplex PCR, producing 87-bp fragments spanning the CDR3 region. Amplicons were sequenced on the Illumina HiSeq platform. Per the authors' processing: PCR bias was computationally corrected using synthetic template baselines, reads within Hamming distance 2 were collapsed, and singletons that could not be merged were discarded. Reads were aligned against IMGT so that V, D and J genes, CDR3 length and insertions or deletions at six rearrangement sites could be assigned. Clonotype counts were normalized to sorted cell number within each subset before computing true diversity and Gini coefficients with the tcR R package. The overlap coefficient, calculated on TCRB nucleotide sequences, was used to quantify repertoire sharing. Out-of-frame TCRB sequences from naive cells were analyzed to stand in for the pre-selection repertoire. Drawn from immuneACCESS, this table holds only the in-frame rearrangements with V and J called that TCRdb kept. Clones are partly lost; checked studies trace under half to an unresolved V gene and leave the rest unexplained. V and J calls and clone size are those listed in that table; D and trimming were worked out from the DNA. The sample table lists 280,000 or so clones, 15% of them with a count of one. The ten largest clones capture roughly 0.015% of the sample.

The receptor comes from a man aged 18 to 29 with type 1 diabetes. The material sequenced was naive CD4+ T cells from blood. Interpreted using the paper, the cell subset or site label stands for: true naive CD4+ T cells. This chain joins TRBV13 to TRBJ2-7; a tentative D call is TRBD1 (5 bases match). CDR3 region: CASSITGNSYEQYF. The DNA sequence is as follows: TGTGCCAGCAGCATAACAGGAAACTCCTACGAGCAGTACTTC.